This T cell receptor (beta chain) is drawn from a study of CD8+CD57+ T cells in acquired aplastic anemia. This clonotype is a singleton in its sample. The V gene end was trimmed by 1 base and the J gene end by 7 bases; junction bases not matched to a gene: 2. Germline V gene data show CDR1 as SEHNR and CDR2 as FQNEAQ (reference sequence). The CDR3 consists of 13 residues. Investigators profiled TCR beta VDJ and CDR3 from genomic DNA template. TCRdb passed the reads through MiXCR, listing each CDR3 protein once. The repertoire holds 190,000 or so distinct CDR3 sequences, with roughly 50% as singletons. Previously, flow cytometry had revealed CD8+CD57+ cell expansion in the patients chosen for sequencing. A severe acquired aplastic anemia diagnosis applied to all patients.

Material for sequencing was sorted CD4+, CD8+, or CD8+CD57+ T cells (not recorded which) from PBMCs. The sequence derives from a human donor with aplastic anemia. The gene calls are TRBV7-9 and TRBJ1-2; 8 bases map to TRBD1. CDR3 in amino acids: CASSLGRGPGYTF. Here the CDR3 DNA reads TGTGCCAGCAGCTTAGGCAGGGGGCCTGGCTACACCTTC.